This TCR beta chain was recorded in a study of blood T cell repertoires in COVID-19. Study overall: Whether acute or convalescent, the COVID-19 samples came from the United States, Italy and Spain. T cells, B-cell-depleted T cells, or PBMCs supplied cDNA or gDNA.

The length of the CDR3 is 18 residues. The V end was cut by 4 bases, the J end by 1 base, with 23 bases between. The V gene's germline CDR1 is SGHTS and CDR2 YDEGEE. How the authors handled the data: Estimation of nucleated cell counts was performed using reference gene primer amplification. Libraries were prepared by immunoSEQ multiplex PCR; TCRdb keeps only in-frame clonotypes and omits some of them. The V and J calls and the clone size are those of that table, but D and trimming were determined from the DNA. The table shows more than 300,000 clones, with 89% occurring only once. Sequenced: peripheral blood. The V gene is TRBV5-8, the J gene TRBJ1-1; D might be TRBD1 (5 bases). The sequence came from a man younger than 35 who had recovered from COVID-19. CDR3 sequence (DNA): TGTGCCAGCAGCACCGCGATCAAACCCCAAAGGGGGAACACTGAAGCTTTCTTT. Encoded protein: CASSTAIKPQRGNTEAFF.